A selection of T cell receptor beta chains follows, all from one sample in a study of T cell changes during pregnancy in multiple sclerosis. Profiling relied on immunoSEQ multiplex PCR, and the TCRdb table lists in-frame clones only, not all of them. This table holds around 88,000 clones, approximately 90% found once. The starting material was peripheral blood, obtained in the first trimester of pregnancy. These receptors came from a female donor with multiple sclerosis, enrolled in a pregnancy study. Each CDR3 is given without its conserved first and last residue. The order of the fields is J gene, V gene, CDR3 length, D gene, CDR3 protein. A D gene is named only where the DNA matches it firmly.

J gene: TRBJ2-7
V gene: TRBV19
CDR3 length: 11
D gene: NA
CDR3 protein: ASSSGLRDEQY

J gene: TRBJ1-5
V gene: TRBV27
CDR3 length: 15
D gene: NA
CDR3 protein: ASSSAQQGKSNQPQH

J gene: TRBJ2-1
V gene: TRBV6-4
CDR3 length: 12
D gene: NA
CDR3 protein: ASSDSSGSHEQF

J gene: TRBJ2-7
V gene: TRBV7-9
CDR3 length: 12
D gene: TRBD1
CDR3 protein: ASSETGSFYEQY

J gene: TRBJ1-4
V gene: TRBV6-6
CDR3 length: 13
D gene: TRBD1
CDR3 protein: ASSYSGGPNEKLF

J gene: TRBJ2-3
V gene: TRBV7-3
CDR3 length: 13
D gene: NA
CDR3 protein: ASSLGGTSTDTQY

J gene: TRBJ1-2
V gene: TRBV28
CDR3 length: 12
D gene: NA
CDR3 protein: ASSYDSTIYGYT

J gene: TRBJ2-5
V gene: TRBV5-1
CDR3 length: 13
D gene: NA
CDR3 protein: ASSLDWDFGETQY

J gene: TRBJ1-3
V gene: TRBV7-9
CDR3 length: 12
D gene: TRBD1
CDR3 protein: ASSSTDRGNTIY

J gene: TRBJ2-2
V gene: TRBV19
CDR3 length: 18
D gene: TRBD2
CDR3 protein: ASSPRFRLTSGGLTGELF

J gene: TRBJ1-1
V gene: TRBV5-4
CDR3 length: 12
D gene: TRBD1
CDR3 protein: ASSFDRANTEAF

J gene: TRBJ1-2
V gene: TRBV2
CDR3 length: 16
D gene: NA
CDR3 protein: ASSQSGVTGTPYYGYT

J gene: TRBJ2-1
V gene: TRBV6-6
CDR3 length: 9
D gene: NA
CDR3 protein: ASSSGNEQF

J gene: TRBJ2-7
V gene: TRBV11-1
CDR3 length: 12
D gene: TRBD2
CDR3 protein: ASSLLAGVGEQY

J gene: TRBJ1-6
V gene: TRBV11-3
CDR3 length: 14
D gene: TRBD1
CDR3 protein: ASSQGQGDYNSPLH

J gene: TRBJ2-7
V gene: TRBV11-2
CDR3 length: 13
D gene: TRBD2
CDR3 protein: ASSLILAGSGEQY

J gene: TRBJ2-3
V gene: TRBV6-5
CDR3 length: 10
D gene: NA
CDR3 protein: ASGGFTDTQY

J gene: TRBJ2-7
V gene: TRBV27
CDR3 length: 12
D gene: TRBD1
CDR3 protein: ASSGQGRSYEQY

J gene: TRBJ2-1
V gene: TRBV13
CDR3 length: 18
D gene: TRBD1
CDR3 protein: ASSFSPKTQGDSSYNEQF

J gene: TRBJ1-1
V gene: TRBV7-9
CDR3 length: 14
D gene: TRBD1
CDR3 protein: ASSLGTGTVNTEAF

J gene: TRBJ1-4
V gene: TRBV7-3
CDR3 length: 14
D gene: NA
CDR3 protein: ASSLRGWGANEKLF

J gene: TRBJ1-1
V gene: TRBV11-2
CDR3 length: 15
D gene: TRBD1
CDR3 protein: ASSLIDRGLLNTEAF

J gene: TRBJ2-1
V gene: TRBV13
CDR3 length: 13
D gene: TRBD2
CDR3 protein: ASSLLASGYNEQF

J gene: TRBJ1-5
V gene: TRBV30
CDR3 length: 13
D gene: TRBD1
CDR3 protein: AWSVTGGSARPQH

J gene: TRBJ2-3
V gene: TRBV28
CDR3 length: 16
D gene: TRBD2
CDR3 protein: ASSPLGVAGTYTDTQY

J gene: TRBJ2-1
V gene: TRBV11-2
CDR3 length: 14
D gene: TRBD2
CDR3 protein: ASSLRGGAGWNEQF

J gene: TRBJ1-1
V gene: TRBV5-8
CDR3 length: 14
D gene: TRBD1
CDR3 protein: ASQGVDSEWNTEAF

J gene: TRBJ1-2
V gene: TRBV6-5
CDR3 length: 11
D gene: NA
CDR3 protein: ASSYRENYGYT

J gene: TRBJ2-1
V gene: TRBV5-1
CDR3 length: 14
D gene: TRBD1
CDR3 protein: ASSLLRDRGGNEQF

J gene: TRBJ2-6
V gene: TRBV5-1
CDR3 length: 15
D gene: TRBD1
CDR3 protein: ASSSVGQPSGANVLT

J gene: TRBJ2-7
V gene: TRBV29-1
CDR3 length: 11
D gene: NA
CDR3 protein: SVRGRLTYEQY

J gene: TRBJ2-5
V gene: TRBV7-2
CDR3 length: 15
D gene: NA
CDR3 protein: ASSPGLGGARGETQY

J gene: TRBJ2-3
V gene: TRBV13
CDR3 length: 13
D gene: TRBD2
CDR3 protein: ASSSRAGSTDTQY

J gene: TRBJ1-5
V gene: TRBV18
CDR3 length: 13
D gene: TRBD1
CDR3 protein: ASSADRAINQPQH

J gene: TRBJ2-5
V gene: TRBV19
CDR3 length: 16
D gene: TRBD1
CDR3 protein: ASSHTPGQGGYQETQY

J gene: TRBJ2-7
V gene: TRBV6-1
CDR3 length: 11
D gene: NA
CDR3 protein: ASSIGQAYEQY

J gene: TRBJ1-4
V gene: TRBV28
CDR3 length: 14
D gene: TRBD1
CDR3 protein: ASGRAGGGVNEKLF

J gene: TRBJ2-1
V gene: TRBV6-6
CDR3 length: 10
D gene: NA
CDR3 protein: ASSGTNNEQF

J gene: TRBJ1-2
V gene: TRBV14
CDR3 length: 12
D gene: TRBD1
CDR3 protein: ASSVGQPSYGYT

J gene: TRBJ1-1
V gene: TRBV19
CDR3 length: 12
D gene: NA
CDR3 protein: ASSIDRANTEAF